This TCR beta chain originates from a study of regulatory T cells in long-lasting Graves disease. Points on this clonotype: Its antigen is as yet unknown.

Time point in this sample: newly diagnosed GD, antithyroid drugs for less than 3 months. PBMC RNA was the source of the TCR library. This CDR3 contains 14 residues. The germline V gene has CDR1 MNHEY and CDR2 SMNVEV (reference sequence). Trimming took off 3 bases at V and 8 bases at J, with 11 bases between the two ends. Assembly of TCR beta libraries relied on iRepertoire HTBI primers together with Arm-PCR of CDR3 regions. TCRdb analysed the multiplex PCR reads with MiXCR anew, one entry per CDR3 protein. The data show 400,000 to 500,000 distinct CDR3 sequences, 11% to 15% seen once. Overall study results and limits: Persistent cases of Graves' showed reduced TCR diversity relative to newly diagnosed patients.

These data were also filed under a second study, of T cells in Graves' hyperthyroidism and ophthalmopathy.

The sequence derives from a woman between 50 and 59 years old with Graves disease. This sequence joins TRBV27 and TRBJ1-6; TRBD1 might be the D (5 bases). The sequencing used peripheral blood mononuclear cells (PBMCs), collected at new diagnosis, from a patient treated with antithyroid drugs. The CDR3 nucleotides are TGTGCCAGCAGTTTGTCAAGGGGTTATTCACCCCTCCACTTT. This translates into CASSLSRGYSPLHF.